The present TCR beta chain was sequenced within a study of blood T cell repertoires in COVID-19 (dated by TCRdb to 2018 to 2021). For the wider study: The collaborator samples originated in the United States, Italy and Spain and spanned the acute and convalescent phases of COVID-19. HLA class I and class II types, where available, came from metadata supplied by the sample provider rather than from assay-based typing. Samples came from the ongoing ImmuneRACE study (first 160 participants) plus 1,254 subjects from 6 global collaborators. Subjects who had been exposed to COVID-19, were actively infected with it, or had recovered from it provided the deeply sampled blood TCRbeta repertoires that made up the dataset. The sample metadata nearly always contained a de-identified subject ID, COVID-19 status, age in years and sex. The material from the prospective study consisted of cDNA or gDNA derived from T cells, B-cell-depleted T cells, or PBMCs. A freely available public database, intended as a resource for researchers studying the immune response to SARS-CoV-2, is where the repertoires were released.

What the study reported, not specific to this receptor: The amount of clinical and demographic metadata varied by source and participant and was provided uncurated.

From the cysteine through the phenylalanine, the CDR3 covers 15 amino acids. Here the CDR3 DNA is all that survives: 45 bases in frame from base 1. CDR1 and CDR2, looked up from the germline V gene (reference sequence), are MNHNY and SVGAGI. V loses 0 bases of germline sequence and J loses 1 base, and the interval between the two ends is 10 bases. Whole blood was collected in K2EDTA tubes by collaborating institutions according to the institutions' own protocols. For TCRbeta analysis, collaborator samples were shipped as frozen whole blood, as isolated PBMCs, or as DNA extracted from either sample type. A word on this clone: Its specific antigen is unknown. No much larger clonotype is one base removed from it; base qualities were not supplied.

TCRbeta CDR3 regions were amplified from genomic DNA using the immunoSEQ Assay, a bias-controlled multiplex PCR. In the source study's methods: Nucleated cell counts per sample were estimated from amplification of reference gene primers within the assay. To quantify the absolute abundance of each unique TCRbeta CDR3 rearrangement, sequence reads were collapsed and filtered. For each sample, productive Simpson clonality was calculated as the square root of Simpson's diversity index over productive rearrangements. TCRdb obtained this table from immuneACCESS and retained in-frame rearrangements with V and J assigned. These tables miss some clones; where compared with another copy, unresolved V genes account for less than half of the shortfall, and the remainder is unexplained. D and trimming come from the DNA, and the V and J calls and clone size come from that table. Recorded for this sample are about 43,000 clones; around 87% of them occurred a single time. In total, the top ten clones hold more than 4% of the sample.

Sequencing used peripheral blood. This sequence uses TRBV6-6 and TRBJ2-7; a tentative D match to TRBD1 spans 6 bases. The origin of this receptor is a human donor in a cohort sampled during active COVID-19. The nucleotide sequence is given as TGTGCCAGCAGTTACTCGATGGGGGCTTCCTACGAGCAGTACTTC. Its protein is CASSYSMGASYEQYF.